One and the same sample provided the 17 T cell receptor beta chains below, sequenced in a study of T cells in Graves' hyperthyroidism and ophthalmopathy. What was amplified from RNA transcripts were TCR beta CDR3 regions. A set of HTBI primers served as the primers for a first-round RT-PCR of the TCR CDR3. From the multiplex PCR reads, TCRdb called clonotypes with MiXCR, one entry per CDR3 protein. The data show about 250,000 distinct CDR3 sequences, around 15% seen once. Sequenced: blood. Every receptor here comes from a woman between 50 and 59 years old with Graves' hyperthyroidism that later progressed to Graves' ophthalmopathy.

The chain uses TRBV3-1 and TRBJ1-4; a possible D gene is TRBD1 (6 bases). The V and J ends lost 6 bases and 8 bases respectively, with 16 bases between them. The CDR3 is 14 amino acids. Germline V gene data show CDR1 as LGHDT and CDR2 as YNNKEL (reference sequence). The CDR3: CASRSGAQGEKLFF. As DNA, the CDR3 is TGTGCCAGCAGATCAGGGGCCCAAGGGGAAAAACTGTTTTTT.

This clonotype was recorded many times. The rearrangement links TRBV6-1 to TRBJ2-7; tentative D call: TRBD2 (6 bases). The V and J ends lost 8 bases and 2 bases respectively, with 16 bases between them. CDR1 and CDR2 from the germline V gene are MNHNS and SASEGT. The CDR3 covers 14 residues. As DNA, the CDR3 is TGTGCCAGCTCGGCGGCTAGCGTTGCCTACGAGCAGTACTTC. As protein: CASSAASVAYEQYF.

This clonotype was seen many times. V and J are TRBV7-8 and TRBJ2-1; 7 nucleotides align to TRBD2. Germline-derived CDR1 and CDR2 are SGHVS and FQNEAQ. V shed 1 base and J 4 bases; nucleotides not matched to a gene: 4. CDR3 size: 15 residues. The CDR3 here is CASSLDSAGYNEQFF. The CDR3 region has the DNA TGTGCCAGCAGCTTAGATTCAGCGGGATACAATGAGCAGTTCTTC.

In this sample, this clonotype turned up many times. Germline and junction disagree at one end, which may indicate a read error. This chain uses TRBV2 with TRBJ2-7; no firm D call. CDR3 length equals 12 residues. Per the germline V gene, CDR1 is SNHLY and CDR2 is FYNNEI. The CDR3 is CTSVGRSYEQYF. The CDR3 DNA sequence: TGTACCAGCGTCGGCCGGTCCTACGAGCAGTACTTC. Full variable domain (rest looked up from reference TRBV2 and TRBJ2-7): EPEVTQTPSHQVTQMGQEVILRCVPISNHLYFYWYRQILGQKVEFLVSFYNNEISEKSEIFDDQFSVERPDGSNFTLKIRSTKLEDSAMYFCTSVGRSYEQYFGPGTRLTVT.

The chain couples TRBV10-3 to TRBJ1-4, with 9 bases lining up with TRBD1. Germline assignment: CDR1 ENHRY and CDR2 SYGVKD. Trimming took 2 bases from V and 5 from J; bases not matched to a gene: 3. The CDR3 consists of 15 residues. CDR3 sequence: CAISEIDRGNEKLFF. CDR3 DNA: TGTGCCATCAGTGAGATTGACAGGGGGAATGAAAAACTGTTTTTT.

Ten or more counts support this clonotype. This sequence joins TRBV2 and TRBJ1-1; 10 nucleotides match TRBD1. Germline V lookup: CDR1 SNHLY, CDR2 FYNNEI. The CDR3 runs to 14 residues. Trimming took 4 bases from V and 5 from J; bases not matched to a gene: 4. CDR3 protein: CASSVTGGATEAFF. The DNA of the CDR3 is TGTGCCAGCAGTGTGACAGGGGGCGCGACTGAAGCTTTCTTT.

This clonotype has only a few counts. This chain uses TRBV9 with TRBJ2-2, with D possibly being TRBD1 (6 bases). In germline, CDR1 is SGDLS, CDR2 YYNGEE. The V end lost 4 bases, the J end lost 1 base, and 14 bases lay between the germline ends. The CDR3 length is 16 residues. CDR3 nucleotide sequence: TGTGCCAGCAGCCAGCTCCACAGGGTGAACACCGGGGAGCTGTTTTTT. Encoded protein: CASSQLHRVNTGELFF. Full variable domain (remainder filled in from reference TRBV9 and TRBJ2-2): DSGVTQTPKHLITATGQRVTLRCSPRSGDLSVYWYQQSLDQGLQFLIQYYNGEERAKGNILERFSAQQFPDLHSELNLSSLELGDSALYFCASSQLHRVNTGELFFGEGSRLTVL.

The table lists this clonotype with many counts. This chain connects TRBV28 to TRBJ2-7; no firm D call. This CDR3 contains 15 residues. V shed 7 bases and J shed 5 bases, with 21 bases lying between them. Germline V gives CDR1 MDHEN, CDR2 SYDVKM. The CDR3 sequence is CASTRLWVQQDEQYF. The CDR3 DNA sequence: TGTGCCAGCACCCGTTTATGGGTCCAGCAGGACGAGCAGTACTTC.

This clonotype has ten or more counts. The chain joins TRBV28 to TRBJ1-1; TRBD1 matches at 8 bases. V dropped 6 bases and J dropped 4; count of bases not matched to a gene: 10. Germline V lookup: CDR1 MDHEN, CDR2 SYDVKM. The CDR3 sequence is 15 residues long. DNA of the CDR3: TGTGCCAGCAGGACCTCAGGACAGGGTCGCACTGAAGCTTTCTTT. Protein sequence: CASRTSGQGRTEAFF.

This clonotype occurred a few times. In DNA form, the CDR3 reads TGTGCCAGCAGCTTCGTAGGGGCCGCCAGTTTGGTGTTTTTT. Residues: CASSFVGAASLVFF. The V gene is TRBV7-9, the J gene TRBJ1-4; possibly TRBD1 for D (5 bases). Trimming took 3 bases from V and 15 from J, leaving 20 bases between them. Germline CDR1 SEHNR, CDR2 FQNEAQ (reference sequence). This CDR3 region has 14 residues.

At least ten counts were recorded for this clonotype. The V and J genes are TRBV4-1 and TRBJ1-5; no reliable D call. V lost 2 bases and J lost 6, with 8 bases in between. Germline CDR1 reads MGHRA; CDR2 reads YSYEKL. CDR3 length: 13 amino acids. The CDR3 region has the DNA TGCGCCAGCAGCCAAAGTGCTTTTCAGCCCCAGCATTTT. Translating it yields CASSQSAFQPQHF.

The rearrangement uses TRBV5-6 and TRBJ2-2; D is uncertain. The CDR3 sequence is 13 residues long. Per the germline V gene, CDR1 is SGHDT and CDR2 is YYEEEE. The V and J ends lost 0 bases and 7 bases respectively, with 7 bases between them. CDR3 bases: TGTGCCAGCAGCTTGGACCGAAGCGGGGAGCTGTTTTTT. It translates to CASSLDRSGELFF. Together with reference TRBV5-6 and TRBJ2-2, the CDR3 gives the full variable domain: DAGVTQSPTHLIKTRGQQVTLRCSPKSGHDTVSWYQQALGQGPQFIFQYYEEEERQRGNFPDRFSGHQFPNYSSELNVNALLLGDSALYLCASSLDRSGELFFGEGSRLTVL.

This clonotype has ten or more counts. This sequence joins TRBV6-2 or TRBV6-3 and TRBJ2-3; TRBD2 aligns across 11 bases. The germline V gene has CDR1 MNHEY and CDR2 SVGEGT. The CDR3 runs 19 residues. V shed 0 bases and J 2 bases; nucleotides not matched to a gene: 10. The CDR3 DNA follows: TGTGCCAGCAGTTACTCGACCTCTAGGACTAGCGGGTCCACAGATACGCAGTATTTT. This encodes CASSYSTSRTSGSTDTQYF.

This clonotype was counted at least ten times. CDR3 region: CASSQAGLTGELFF. In nucleotides, the CDR3 is TGTGCCAGCAGCCAAGCCGGGCTCACCGGGGAGCTGTTTTTT. The J gene is TRBJ2-2, the V gene TRBV3-1, with D hard to call. Germline V gene sequence: CDR1 LGHDT, CDR2 YNNKEL (reference sequence). This CDR3 region has 14 residues. Trimming removed 1 base at V and 4 bases at J, with 7 bases between.

The table lists this clonotype with many counts. The chain recombines TRBV9 with TRBJ2-3; 9 bases map to TRBD2. CDR1 is SGDLS and CDR2 is YYNGEE in the germline V gene. V gave up 3 bases and J gave up 3 bases; unmatched junction bases: 5. This CDR3 is 15 amino acids long. The CDR3 coding sequence is TGTGCCAGCAGCGCTAGCGGGATATGGACAGATACGCAGTATTTT. This codes for CASSASGIWTDTQYF.

This clonotype occurred many times. The V and J genes are TRBV3-1 and TRBJ1-2; 9 bases are shared with TRBD1. The CDR3 runs to 15 residues. The germline gives CDR1 LGHDT, CDR2 YNNKEL (reference sequence). The V segment lost 5 bases and the J segment 4 bases; nucleotides outside the gene matches: 8. The CDR3 loop is CASSYTGGEGYGYTF. Written as DNA, the CDR3 is TGTGCCAGCAGCTATACAGGGGGCGAGGGCTATGGCTACACCTTC.

The table lists this clonotype with many counts. The genes are TRBV28 and TRBJ1-5, with a weak D call TRBD1 (5 bases). The CDR3 totals 15 residues. Germline CDR1 is MDHEN and CDR2 is SYDVKM. Trimming took 6 bases from V and 0 from J, leaving 12 bases between them. The CDR3: CASSPGTFSNQPQHF. CDR3 bases: TGTGCCAGCAGCCCTGGGACGTTTAGCAATCAGCCCCAGCATTTT.